The 11 T cell receptor beta chains presented below share a single source sample, sequenced in a study of blood T cell repertoires in COVID-19. Only in-frame clones appear in the TCRdb table, and some are missing; sequencing was by immunoSEQ multiplex PCR. The sample consists of 130,000 to 150,000 clones, around 78% of them appearing once. Sequences were obtained from peripheral blood. Every receptor here comes from an older woman with acute or convalescent COVID-19.

V gene TRBV6-5 combines with J gene TRBJ2-7; TRBD1 is a possible D gene (6 bases). CDR3 size: 14 residues. V shed 9 bases and J shed 0 bases, with 15 bases lying between them. From germline, CDR1 is MNHEY and CDR2 SVGAGI. CDR3 DNA sequence: TGTGCCAGTAAAATTACAGGGAACTCCTACGAGCAGTACTTC. This encodes CASKITGNSYEQYF.

The V call is TRBV6-2 or TRBV6-3, the J call TRBJ2-3, with TRBD2 matching over 8 bases. Trimming removed 5 bases from V and 4 bases from J; junction bases left unmatched: 14. Germline CDR1 reads MNHEY; CDR2 reads SVGEGT. The CDR3 runs to 17 residues. The CDR3 sequence is CASSVSRGLGAADTQYF. In DNA form, the CDR3 reads TGTGCCAGCAGTGTCTCGAGGGGACTAGGCGCGGCAGATACGCAGTATTTT.

The rearrangement uses TRBV3-1 (or the pseudogene TRBV3-2) and TRBJ2-1, with 7 bases aligning to TRBD2. The CDR3 covers 15 residues. J lost 2 bases, V lost 4 bases, and 5 bases had no gene match. The V gene's germline CDR1 is LGHDT and CDR2 YNNKEL (reference sequence). CDR3 coding DNA: TGTGCCAGCAGCCCCGATAGCGGGCCCTACAATGAGCAGTTCTTC. Translating gives CASSPDSGPYNEQFF.

This sequence joins TRBV5-6 and TRBJ2-5; 10 bases map to TRBD1. The CDR3 length is 16 residues. CDR1 and CDR2 from the germline V gene are SGHDT and YYEEEE. After removal of 4 bases from V and 2 bases from J, the junction contained 8 bases not matched to a gene. The CDR3 coding sequence is TGTGCCAGCAGCGCCCCGGGACAGGGGAAGCAAGAGACCCAGTACTTC. This encodes CASSAPGQGKQETQYF.

The J gene is TRBJ2-7, the V gene TRBV19, with TRBD1 as a possible D gene (7 bases). Trimming stripped 3 bases from V and 4 bases from J, with 16 bases between. CDR1 and CDR2 from the germline V gene are LNHDA and SQIVND (reference sequence). The CDR3 sequence is 15 residues long. DNA for the CDR3: TGTGCCAGTAGTATTGGAGGGGGCTATGGATACGAGCAGTACTTC. Translating it yields CASSIGGGYGYEQYF.

The rearrangement links TRBV19 to TRBJ1-4; TRBD1 aligns across 9 bases. V lost 8 bases to trimming and J lost 4 bases; unmatched junction nucleotides: 5. There are 14 residues in the CDR3. Germline-derived CDR1 and CDR2 are LNHDA and SQIVND (reference sequence). The CDR3, as DNA: TGTGCCAGTTGCCCGGGACAGGGTAATGAAAAACTGTTTTTT. It yields the protein CASCPGQGNEKLFF. Supplemented by reference TRBV19 and TRBJ1-4, the full variable domain reads DGGITQSPKYLFRKEGQNVTLSCEQNLNHDAMYWYRQDPGQGLRLIYYSQIVNDFQKGDIAEGYSVSREKKESFPLTVTSAQKNPTAFYLCASCPGQGNEKLFFGSGTQLSVL.

The chain recombines TRBV6-6 with TRBJ1-5, with a possible D match to TRBD1 (5 bases). Germline-derived CDR1 and CDR2 are MNHNY and SVGAGI (reference sequence). The CDR3 is made up of 13 amino acids. Deletions cut 11 bases from V and 0 bases from J, with 11 bases between. The CDR3 loop reads CAVQVTSNQPQHF. DNA for the CDR3: TGTGCCGTACAGGTTACTAGCAATCAGCCCCAGCATTTT.

The chain joins TRBV5-1 to TRBJ2-1, with TRBD1 matching 9 bases. The CDR3 extends over 12 amino acids. Germline lookup yields CDR1 SGHRS and CDR2 YFSETQ. V was pared by 5 bases and J by 9 bases, with 3 bases of the junction left unmatched. The CDR3 spells CASSYRGREQFF. CDR3 in DNA: TGCGCCAGCAGTTACAGGGGGCGTGAGCAGTTCTTC.

This clone was seen more than once but under ten times. This rearrangement joins TRBV19 to TRBJ1-5, with no clear D. Trimming cost V 1 base and J 4 bases, with 11 bases left between them. This CDR3 has 15 amino acids. The germline CDR1 and CDR2 sequences are LNHDA and SQIVND (reference sequence). This CDR3 reads CASSIGGTVNQPQHF. The DNA of the CDR3 is TGTGCCAGTAGTATAGGTGGTACGGTGAATCAGCCCCAGCATTTT.

V is TRBV9 and J is TRBJ2-2, with 9 positions matching TRBD2. Losses at the gene ends were 4 bases for V and 6 bases for J; bases not matched to a gene: 7. The CDR3 has 15 residues. Germline loops: CDR1 SGDLS, CDR2 YYNGEE. CDR3 nucleotide sequence: TGTGCCAGCAGCCTTAGCGGGGGTTCCCCCGGGGAGCTGTTTTTT. This encodes CASSLSGGSPGELFF.

The chain combines TRBV30 with TRBJ2-3; 12 bases fit TRBD2. The V and J ends lost 0 bases and 2 bases, in that order; junction bases with no gene match: 6. Per germline, CDR1 GTSNPN and CDR2 SVGIG (reference sequence). There are 17 residues in the CDR3. CDR3 in amino acids: CAWSVPGLAGYTDTQYF. For the CDR3, the DNA is TGTGCCTGGAGTGTACCGGGACTAGCGGGTTACACAGATACGCAGTATTTT. The entire variable domain, with the rest obtained from reference TRBV30 and TRBJ2-3, is as follows: SQTIHQWPATLVQPVGSPLSLECTVEGTSNPNLYWYRQAAGRGLQLLFYSVGIGQISSEVPQNLSASRPQDRQFILSSKKLLLSDSGFYLCAWSVPGLAGYTDTQYFGPGTRLTVL.